Presented here are 7 T cell receptor beta chains from one specimen sequenced in a study of response to subunit inactivated influenza vaccine (dated by TCRdb to between 2017 and 2018). The library relied on RT-PCR. Sequenced on an Illumina HiSeq 2500. Using fastp trimming at Q25 and MiXCR clonotype assembly, TCRdb reanalyzed the public sequencing data and kept in-frame beta chains. Identical CDR3 proteins give one entry, which carries the most common genes and DNA. This sample lists approximately 490,000 distinct CDR3 sequences; less than 7.5% were detected once. The ten top clones hold around 12% of the sample. Material: PBMCs from blood, obtained about 23 months after vaccination. These receptors were collected from a man aged 45-69 years who received an inactivated influenza vaccine. Donor details come from another sample of the same person, matched by shared clones.

This clonotype has a count of ten or more. The chain couples TRBV7-6 to TRBJ2-3, with no clear D. The CDR3 is 15 amino acids. Germline CDR1 and CDR2: SGHVS and FNYEAQ. Trimming took off 5 bases at V and 2 bases at J, with 14 bases between the two ends. This CDR3 reads CASSDGLGFTDTQYF. CDR3 DNA: TGTGCCAGCAGCGATGGATTAGGGTTCACAGATACGCAGTATTTT. Using reference TRBV7-6 and TRBJ2-3 for the parts outside the CDR3, the full variable domain is GAGVSQSPRYKVTKRGQDVALRCDPISGHVSLYWYRQALGQGPEFLTYFNYEAQQDKSGLPNDRFSAERPEGSISTLTIQRTEQRDSAMYRCASSDGLGFTDTQYFGPGTRLTVL.

At least ten counts were recorded for this clonotype. The rearrangement uses TRBV4-2 and TRBJ1-4; 7 nucleotides align to TRBD1. The CDR3 consists of 14 residues. Looked up from germline, CDR1 is LGHNA and CDR2 is YNFKEQ. V lost 4 bases, J lost 8 bases, and 7 bases stayed unmatched. This CDR3 is CASSPGDREEKLFF. Here the CDR3 DNA reads TGTGCCAGCAGCCCTGGGGACAGAGAAGAAAAACTGTTTTTT.

This clonotype was observed many times. Compared with germline, one end of the junction differs, possibly owing to a read error. The chain is built from TRBV12-3 or TRBV12-4 and TRBJ2-3; D remains ambiguous. The CDR3 loop spans 11 amino acids. Here the CDR3 DNA reads TGTGCCAGCAGGTTAGAAGATACGCAGTATTTT. Amino acids: CASRLEDTQYF.

The chain carries TRBV28 and TRBJ1-5; D unresolved. This CDR3 region has 13 residues. V was shortened by 7 bases and J by 0 bases, with 7 bases between the two germline ends. Germline lookup yields CDR1 MDHEN and CDR2 SYDVKM. The CDR3 loop is CASNPDSNQPQHF. The CDR3 DNA is TGTGCCAGCAACCCGGATAGCAATCAGCCCCAGCATTTT.

This clonotype showed up just a few times. The V and J genes are TRBV18 and TRBJ2-7, with 7 bases aligning to TRBD2. CDR3 length: 15 residues. Germline assignment: CDR1 KGHSH and CDR2 LQKENI. V trimming: 1 base; J trimming: 5 bases; junction bases outside the gene matches: 8. The CDR3 is CASSPLGGKMNEQYF. The CDR3 region has the DNA TGTGCCAGCTCACCACTGGGGGGGAAAATGAACGAGCAGTACTTC.

This sequence joins TRBV7-8 and TRBJ2-3; a weak D match, TRBD1 (5 bases). The germline V gene has CDR1 SGHVS and CDR2 FQNEAQ. The CDR3 spans 15 residues. Trimming took off 1 base at V and 1 base at J, with 9 bases between the two ends. CDR3 bases: TGTGCCAGCAGCTTAGTCAGGGTAGGCACAGATACGCAGTATTTT. It codes for CASSLVRVGTDTQYF.

The J gene is TRBJ1-3, the V gene TRBV4-1; no clear D. The germline V gene encodes CDR1 MGHRA and CDR2 YSYEKL. This CDR3 contains 13 residues. V was cut by 0 bases and J by 14 bases, with 14 bases left in between. The CDR3 sequence: CASSQDGGPPLYF. In DNA form, the CDR3 reads TGCGCCAGCAGCCAAGATGGAGGGCCGCCCTTATATTTT.